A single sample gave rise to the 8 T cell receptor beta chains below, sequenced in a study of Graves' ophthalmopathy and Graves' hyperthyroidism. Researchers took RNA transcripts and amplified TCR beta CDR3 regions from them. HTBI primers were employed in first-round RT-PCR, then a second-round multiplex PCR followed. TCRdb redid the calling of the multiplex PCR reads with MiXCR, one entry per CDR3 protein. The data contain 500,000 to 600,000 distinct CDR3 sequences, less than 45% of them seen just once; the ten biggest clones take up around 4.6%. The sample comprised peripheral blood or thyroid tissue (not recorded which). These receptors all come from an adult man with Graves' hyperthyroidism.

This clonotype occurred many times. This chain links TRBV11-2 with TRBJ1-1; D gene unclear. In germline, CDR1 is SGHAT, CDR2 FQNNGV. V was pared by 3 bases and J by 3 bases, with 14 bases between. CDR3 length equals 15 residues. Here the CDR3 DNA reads TGTGCCAGCAGCTTTATGCGGGGTCGGGACACTGAAGCTTTCTTT. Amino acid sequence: CASSFMRGRDTEAFF.

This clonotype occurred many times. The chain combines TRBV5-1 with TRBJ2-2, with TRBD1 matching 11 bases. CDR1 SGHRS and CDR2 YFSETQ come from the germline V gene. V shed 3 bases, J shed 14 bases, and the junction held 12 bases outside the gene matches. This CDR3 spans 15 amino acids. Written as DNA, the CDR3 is TGCGCCAGCAGCTCCGACGGACAGGGGGCCCCATTCCTGTTTTTT. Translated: CASSSDGQGAPFLFF. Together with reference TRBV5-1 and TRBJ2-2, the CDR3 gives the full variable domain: KAGVTQTPRYLIKTRGQQVTLSCSPISGHRSVSWYQQTPGQGLQFLFEYFSETQRNKGNFPGRFSGRQFSNSRSEMNVSTLELGDSALYLCASSSDGQGAPFLFFGEGSRLTVL.

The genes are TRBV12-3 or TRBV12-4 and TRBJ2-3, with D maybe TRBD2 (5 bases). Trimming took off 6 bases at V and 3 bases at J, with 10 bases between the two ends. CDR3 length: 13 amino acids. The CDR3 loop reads CASRAVGTDTQYF. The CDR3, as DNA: TGTGCCAGCAGAGCGGTGGGGACAGATACGCAGTATTTT.

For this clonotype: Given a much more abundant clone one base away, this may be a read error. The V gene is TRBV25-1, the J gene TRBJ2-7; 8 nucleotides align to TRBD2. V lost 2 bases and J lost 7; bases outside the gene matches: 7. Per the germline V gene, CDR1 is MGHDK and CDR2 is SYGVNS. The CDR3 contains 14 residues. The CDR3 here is CASSEGTRSNEQYF. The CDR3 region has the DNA TGTGCCAGCAGTGAAGGGACTAGGTCCAATGAGCAGTACTTC.

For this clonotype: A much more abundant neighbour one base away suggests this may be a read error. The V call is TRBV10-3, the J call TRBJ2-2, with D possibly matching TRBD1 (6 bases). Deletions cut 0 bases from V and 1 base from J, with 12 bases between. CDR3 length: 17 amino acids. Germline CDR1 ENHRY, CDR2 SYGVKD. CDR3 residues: CAISESVGAQNTGELFF. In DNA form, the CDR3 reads TGTGCCATCAGTGAGTCTGTGGGGGCCCAGAACACCGGGGAGCTGTTTTTT.

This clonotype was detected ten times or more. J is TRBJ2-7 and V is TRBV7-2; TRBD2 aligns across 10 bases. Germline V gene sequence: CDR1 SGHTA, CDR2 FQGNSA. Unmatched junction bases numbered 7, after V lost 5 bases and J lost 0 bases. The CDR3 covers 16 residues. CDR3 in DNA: TGTGCCAGCAGCAAAAGCGGGAGGGCGGACTCCTACGAGCAGTACTTC. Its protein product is CASSKSGRADSYEQYF.

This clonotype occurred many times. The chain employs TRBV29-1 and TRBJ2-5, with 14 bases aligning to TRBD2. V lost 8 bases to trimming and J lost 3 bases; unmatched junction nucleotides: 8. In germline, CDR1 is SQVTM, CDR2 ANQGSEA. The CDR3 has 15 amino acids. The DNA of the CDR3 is TGCAGCTCCGGACTAGCGGGGGGTCTAGAAGAGACCCAGTACTTC. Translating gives CSSGLAGGLEETQYF. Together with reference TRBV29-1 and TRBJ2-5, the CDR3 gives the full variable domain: SAVISQKPSRDICQRGTSLTIQCQVDSQVTMMFWYRQQPGQSLTLIATANQGSEATYESGFVIDKFPISRPNLTFSTLTVSNMSPEDSSIYLCSSGLAGGLEETQYFGPGTRLLVL.

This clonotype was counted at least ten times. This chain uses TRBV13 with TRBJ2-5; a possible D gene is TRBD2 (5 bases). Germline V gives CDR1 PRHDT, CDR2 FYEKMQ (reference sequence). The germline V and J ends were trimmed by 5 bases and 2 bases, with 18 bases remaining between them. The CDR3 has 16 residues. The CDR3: CASSQPGLGPQETQYF. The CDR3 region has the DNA TGTGCCAGCAGCCAGCCGGGGTTAGGGCCTCAAGAGACCCAGTACTTC.